Following are 6 T cell receptor beta chains from one sample sequenced in a study of shared clonotypes between healthy human individuals. Clones were read by immunoSEQ multiplex PCR, and TCRdb kept only the in-frame ones, dropping some. The sample has roughly 2.1 million clones, under 95% seen once. The naive CD8 fraction comprised CD45RO-negative cells positively selected for CCR7 and excluded terminally differentiated effector memory CD45RA+ cells. The sample was naive CD8+ T cells from PBMCs. The receptors come from a man between 18 and 29 years old in good health. Some clones in this sample may be carry-over from other donors' samples.

The chain uses TRBV18 and TRBJ1-5; 9 bases line up with TRBD1. Unmatched junction bases numbered 3, after V lost 5 bases and J lost 4 bases. The CDR3 totals 14 residues. Germline lookup yields CDR1 KGHSH and CDR2 LQKENI. CDR3 sequence reads: CASSAGQGNQPQHF. The CDR3 region has the DNA TGTGCCAGCTCAGCGGGACAGGGAAATCAGCCCCAGCATTTT.

As for this clone: Other DNA sequences in this sample translate to the same CDR3. The J gene is TRBJ2-3, the V gene TRBV7-6, with D possibly TRBD1 on 6 matching bases. V lost 5 bases, J lost 1 base, and 10 bases lay in between. Germline V CDR1 and CDR2: SGHVS, FNYEAQ. This CDR3 is built from 14 residues. The DNA for the CDR3 is TGTGCCAGCAGCCTTGGACAGCGCACAGATACGCAGTATTTT. Protein: CASSLGQRTDTQYF. Drawing the rest from reference TRBV7-6 and TRBJ2-3, the complete variable domain is GAGVSQSPRYKVTKRGQDVALRCDPISGHVSLYWYRQALGQGPEFLTYFNYEAQQDKSGLPNDRFSAERPEGSISTLTIQRTEQRDSAMYRCASSLGQRTDTQYFGPGTRLTVL.

The chain combines TRBV4-1 with TRBJ2-1; TRBD2 matches 7 bases. V trimming: 0 bases; J trimming: 2 bases; junction bases outside the gene matches: 1. In germline, CDR1 is MGHRA, CDR2 YSYEKL. This CDR3 has 15 amino acids. The CDR3 DNA follows: TGCGCCAGCAGCCAAGAGGGAGGGGCCTACAATGAGCAGTTCTTC. It yields the protein CASSQEGGAYNEQFF.

This clone has only a few counts. The rearrangement links TRBV16 to TRBJ1-2; D not resolved. CDR3 length: 12 amino acids. Germline values: CDR1 KGHSY, CDR2 FQNENV. The V gene lost 4 bases and the J gene lost 8 bases, with 11 bases spanning the gap. The CDR3 sequence: CASSPGVVGYTF. The CDR3 DNA reads as TGTGCCAGCAGCCCTGGGGTGGTCGGCTACACCTTC.

This clone appeared once. The chain links TRBV4-3 to TRBJ2-1, with 14 bases identical to TRBD2. CDR1 is LGHNA, CDR2 YSLEER, per germline. This CDR3 contains 15 residues. After removal of 3 bases from V and 7 bases from J, the junction contained 2 bases not matched to a gene. The CDR3 spells CASSQTSGRGNEQFF. DNA of the CDR3: TGCGCCAGCAGCCAGACTAGCGGGAGGGGTAATGAGCAGTTCTTC.

The chain carries TRBV28 and TRBJ1-1, with D uncertain. The CDR3 runs to 12 residues. Trimming left V 5 bases short and J 7 bases short, with 11 bases between. Germline V gives CDR1 MDHEN, CDR2 SYDVKM. CDR3 sequence (DNA): TGTGCCAGCAGTGGGCCAGTGGGTGAAGCTTTCTTT. Amino acids: CASSGPVGEAFF.